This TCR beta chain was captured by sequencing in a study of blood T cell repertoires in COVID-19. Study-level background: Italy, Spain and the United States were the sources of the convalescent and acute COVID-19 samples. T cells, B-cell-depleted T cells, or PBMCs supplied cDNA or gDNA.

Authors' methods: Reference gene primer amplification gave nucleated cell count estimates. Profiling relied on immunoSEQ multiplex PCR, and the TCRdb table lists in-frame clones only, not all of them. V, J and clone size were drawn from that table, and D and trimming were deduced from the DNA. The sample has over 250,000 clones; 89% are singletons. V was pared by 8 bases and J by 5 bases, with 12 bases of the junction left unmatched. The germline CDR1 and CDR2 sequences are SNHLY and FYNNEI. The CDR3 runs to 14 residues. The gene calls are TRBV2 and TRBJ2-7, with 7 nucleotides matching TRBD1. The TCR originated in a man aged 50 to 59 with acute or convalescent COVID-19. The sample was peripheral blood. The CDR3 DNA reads TGTGCCAGCCGTTCCCGGGACAGATCCCACGAGCAGTACTTC. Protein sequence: CASRSRDRSHEQYF.